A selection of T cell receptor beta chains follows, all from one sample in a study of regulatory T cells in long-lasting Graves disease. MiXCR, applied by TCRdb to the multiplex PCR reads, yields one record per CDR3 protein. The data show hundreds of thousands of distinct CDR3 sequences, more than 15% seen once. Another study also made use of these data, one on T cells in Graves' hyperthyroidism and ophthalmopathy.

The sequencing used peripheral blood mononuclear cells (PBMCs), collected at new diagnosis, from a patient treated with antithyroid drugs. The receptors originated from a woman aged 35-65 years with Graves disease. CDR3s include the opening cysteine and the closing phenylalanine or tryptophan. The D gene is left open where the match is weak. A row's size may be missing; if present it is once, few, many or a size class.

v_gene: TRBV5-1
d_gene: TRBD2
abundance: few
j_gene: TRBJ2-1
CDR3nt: TGCGCCAGCCAGACTAGCGGGGGGCTAGTAGGAAATGAGCAGTTCTTC
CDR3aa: CASQTSGGLVGNEQFF

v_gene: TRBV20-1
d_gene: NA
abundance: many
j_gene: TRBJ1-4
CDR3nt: TGCAGCGGCGGTGAAAAACTGTTTTTT
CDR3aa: CSGGEKLFF

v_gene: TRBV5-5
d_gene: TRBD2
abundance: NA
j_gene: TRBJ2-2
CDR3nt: TGTGCCAGCAGCGGAGGGGCAGCGGGGCTCACCGGGGAGCTGTTTTTT
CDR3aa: CASSGGAAGLTGELFF

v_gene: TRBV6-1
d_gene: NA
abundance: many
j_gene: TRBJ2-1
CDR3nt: TGTGCCAGCAGTCGGACCCGCTCCTACAATGAGCAGTTCTTC
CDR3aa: CASSRTRSYNEQFF

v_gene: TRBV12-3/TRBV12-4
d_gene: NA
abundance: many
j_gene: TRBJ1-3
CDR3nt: TGTGCCAGCAGTTTCGTGAAGGGTGGGAACACCATATATTTT
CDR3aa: CASSFVKGGNTIYF

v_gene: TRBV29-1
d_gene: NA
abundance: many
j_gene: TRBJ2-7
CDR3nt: TGCAGCGTTAGACAGGCGTCCTACGAGCAGTACTTC
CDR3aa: CSVRQASYEQYF

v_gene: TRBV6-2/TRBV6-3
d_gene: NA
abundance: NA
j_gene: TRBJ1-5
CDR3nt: TGTGCCGGGGCGGCGGGCAATCAGCCCCAGCATTTT
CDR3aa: CAGAAGNQPQHF

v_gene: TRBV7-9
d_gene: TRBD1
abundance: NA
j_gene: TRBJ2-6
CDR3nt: TGTGCCAGCAGCTCCCTTCCGGGACAGAGTCGCTCTGGGGCCAACGTCCTGACTTTC
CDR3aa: CASSSLPGQSRSGANVLTF

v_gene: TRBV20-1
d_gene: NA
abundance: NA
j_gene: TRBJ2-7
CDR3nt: TGCAGTGCTGTTAATAGCCAGCGTTCCTCCTACGAGCAGTACTTC
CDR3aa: CSAVNSQRSSYEQYF

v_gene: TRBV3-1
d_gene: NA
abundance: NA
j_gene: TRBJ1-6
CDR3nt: TGTGCCAGCAGCTCCGGGACCTTAAGGGATTCACCCCTCCACTTT
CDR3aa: CASSSGTLRDSPLHF

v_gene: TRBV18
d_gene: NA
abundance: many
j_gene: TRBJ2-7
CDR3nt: TGTGCCAGCTCAACATTATCAAGGGAAGGGGTCTACGAGCAGTACTTC
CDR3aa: CASSTLSREGVYEQYF

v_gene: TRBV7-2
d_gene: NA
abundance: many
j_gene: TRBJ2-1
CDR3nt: TGTGCCAGCAGCTTAGGGGCCGTAACTTCTTTCTACAATGAGCAGTTCTTC
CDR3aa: CASSLGAVTSFYNEQFF

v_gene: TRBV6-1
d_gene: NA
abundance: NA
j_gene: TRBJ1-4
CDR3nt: TGTGCCAGCAGCCCGGCACCCGGGTCTCGAGAAAAACTGTTTTTT
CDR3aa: CASSPAPGSREKLFF

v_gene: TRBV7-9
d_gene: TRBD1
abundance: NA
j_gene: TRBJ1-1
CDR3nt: TGTGCCAGCAGCTTAAATTTCCTGGGACAGGGTCCACTCACTGAAGCTTTCTTT
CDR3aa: CASSLNFLGQGPLTEAFF

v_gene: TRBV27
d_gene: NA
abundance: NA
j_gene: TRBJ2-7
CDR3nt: TGTGCCAGCAGTTGGGGGTACAGAAACGAGCAGTACTTC
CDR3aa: CASSWGYRNEQYF

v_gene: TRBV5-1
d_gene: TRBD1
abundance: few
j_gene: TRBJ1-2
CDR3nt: TGCGCCAGCAGCCCCGGGACAGCTCTGAACTATGGCTACACCTTC
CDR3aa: CASSPGTALNYGYTF

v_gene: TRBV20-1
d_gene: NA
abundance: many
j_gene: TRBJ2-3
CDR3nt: TGCAGTGCTAGCGAGAGACAGGGCACAGATACGCAGTATTTT
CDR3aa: CSASERQGTDTQYF

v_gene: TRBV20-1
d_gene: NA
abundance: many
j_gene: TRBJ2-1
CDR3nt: TGCAGTGCTAGTCCTGAGCAGTTCTTC
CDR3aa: CSASPEQFF

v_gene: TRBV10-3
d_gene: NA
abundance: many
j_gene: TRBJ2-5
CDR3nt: TGTGCCATCAGTGAGTCGGCAGGGTGGGAGACCCAGTACTTC
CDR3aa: CAISESAGWETQYF

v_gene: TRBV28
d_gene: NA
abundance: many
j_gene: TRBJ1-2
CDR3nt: TGTGCCAGCACCCGCAAGTCTGGCTACACCTTC
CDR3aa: CASTRKSGYTF

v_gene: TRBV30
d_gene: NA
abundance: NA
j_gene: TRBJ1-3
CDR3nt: TGTGCCTGGAGTTCCCTCGGTGGAAACACCATATATTTT
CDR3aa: CAWSSLGGNTIYF

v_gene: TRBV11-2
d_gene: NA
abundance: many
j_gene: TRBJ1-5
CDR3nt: TGTGCCAGCAGCTTTGGGGCATCGGGCAATCAGCCCCAGCATTTT
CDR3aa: CASSFGASGNQPQHF

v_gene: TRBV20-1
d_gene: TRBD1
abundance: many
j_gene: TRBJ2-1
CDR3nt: TGCAGTGCTAGACCTCTCACGGGACAGGGGTTTAATGAGCAGTTCTTC
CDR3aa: CSARPLTGQGFNEQFF

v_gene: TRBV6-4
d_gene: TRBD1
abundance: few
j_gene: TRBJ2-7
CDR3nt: TGTGCCAGCAGTGACTCGAAGGACAGGGTTAGCTACGAGCAGTACTTC
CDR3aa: CASSDSKDRVSYEQYF

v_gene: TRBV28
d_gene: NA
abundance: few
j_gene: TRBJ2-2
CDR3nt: TGTGCCAGCAGTTTCCTATCCGGGGCCCCGTCCACCGGGGAGCTGTTTTTT
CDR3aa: CASSFLSGAPSTGELFF

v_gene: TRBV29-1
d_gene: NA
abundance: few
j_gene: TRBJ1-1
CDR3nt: TGCAGCGTCTCAACAGGCATGGGTACTGAAGCTTTCTTT
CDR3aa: CSVSTGMGTEAFF